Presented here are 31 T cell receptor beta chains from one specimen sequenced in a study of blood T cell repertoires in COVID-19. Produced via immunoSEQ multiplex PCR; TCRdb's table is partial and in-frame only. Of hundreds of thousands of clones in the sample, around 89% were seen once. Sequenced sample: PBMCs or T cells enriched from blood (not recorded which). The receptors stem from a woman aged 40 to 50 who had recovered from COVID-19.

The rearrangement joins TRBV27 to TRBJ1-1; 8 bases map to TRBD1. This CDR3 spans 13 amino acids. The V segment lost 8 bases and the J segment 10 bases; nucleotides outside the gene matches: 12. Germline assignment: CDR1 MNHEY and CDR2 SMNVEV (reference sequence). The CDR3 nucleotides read TGTGCCAGCGGGTTTCAACAGGGGGTCGCAGCTTTCTTT. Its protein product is CASGFQQGVAAFF.

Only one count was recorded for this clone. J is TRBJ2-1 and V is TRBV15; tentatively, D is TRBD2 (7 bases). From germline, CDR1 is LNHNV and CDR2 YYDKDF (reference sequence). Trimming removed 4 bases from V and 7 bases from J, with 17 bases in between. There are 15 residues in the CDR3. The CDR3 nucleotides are TGTGCCACCAGCAATGAGGGGGGGACAAAAAATGAGCAGTTCTTC. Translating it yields CATSNEGGTKNEQFF.

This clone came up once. The CDR3 here is CASSLDPGPNYGYTF. The DNA for the CDR3 is TGTGCCAGCAGCTTGGATCCAGGGCCTAACTATGGCTACACCTTC. The V gene is TRBV5-4, the J gene TRBJ1-2; TRBD1 might be the D (5 bases). This CDR3 is 15 amino acids long. Deletions cut 0 bases from V and 0 bases from J, with 9 bases between. From germline, CDR1 is SGHNT and CDR2 YYREEE (reference sequence).

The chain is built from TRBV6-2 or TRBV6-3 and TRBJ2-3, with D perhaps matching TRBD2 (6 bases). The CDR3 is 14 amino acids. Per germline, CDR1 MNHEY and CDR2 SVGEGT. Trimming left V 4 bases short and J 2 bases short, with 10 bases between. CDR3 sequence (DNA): TGTGCCAGCAGTTTGGGACTCCTCACAGATACGCAGTATTTT. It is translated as CASSLGLLTDTQYF.

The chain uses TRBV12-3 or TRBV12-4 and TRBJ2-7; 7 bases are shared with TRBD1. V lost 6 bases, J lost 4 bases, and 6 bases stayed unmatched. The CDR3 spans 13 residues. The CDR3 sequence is CASRLTGYYEQYF. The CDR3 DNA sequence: TGTGCCAGCAGACTGACAGGGTATTACGAGCAGTACTTC.

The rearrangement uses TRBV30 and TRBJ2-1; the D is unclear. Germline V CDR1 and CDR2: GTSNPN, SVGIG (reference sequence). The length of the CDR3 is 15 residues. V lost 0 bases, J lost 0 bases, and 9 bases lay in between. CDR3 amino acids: CAWSVGSGSYNEQFF. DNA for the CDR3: TGTGCCTGGAGTGTTGGGTCAGGCTCCTACAATGAGCAGTTCTTC.

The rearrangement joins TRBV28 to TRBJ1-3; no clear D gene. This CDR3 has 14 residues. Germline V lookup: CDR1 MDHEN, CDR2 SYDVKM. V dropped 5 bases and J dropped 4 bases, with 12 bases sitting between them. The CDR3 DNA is TGTGCCAGCAGTCCGCCCGGGATGGGAAACACCATATATTTT. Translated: CASSPPGMGNTIYF. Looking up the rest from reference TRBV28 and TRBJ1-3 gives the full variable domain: DVKVTQSSRYLVKRTGEKVFLECVQDMDHENMFWYRQDPGLGLRLIYFSYDVKMKEKGDIPEGYSVSREKKERFSLILESASTNQTSMYLCASSPPGMGNTIYFGEGSWLTVV.

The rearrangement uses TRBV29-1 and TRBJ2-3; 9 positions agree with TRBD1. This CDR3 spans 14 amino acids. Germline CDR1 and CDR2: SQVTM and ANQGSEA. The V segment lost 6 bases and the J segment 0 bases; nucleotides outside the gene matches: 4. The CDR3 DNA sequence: TGCAGCGTCTCGACAGGGGGGAGCACAGATACGCAGTATTTT. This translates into CSVSTGGSTDTQYF.

The CDR3 region is CASSFRGTGSYNEQFF. Written as DNA, the CDR3 is TGCGCCAGCAGCTTCAGAGGGACAGGCTCCTACAATGAGCAGTTCTTC. The J gene is TRBJ2-1, the V gene TRBV5-1; 8 bases are a match to TRBD1. The CDR3 extends over 16 amino acids. The germline gives CDR1 SGHRS, CDR2 YFSETQ. With V trimmed by 2 bases and J by 0 bases, 4 bases remained unmatched.

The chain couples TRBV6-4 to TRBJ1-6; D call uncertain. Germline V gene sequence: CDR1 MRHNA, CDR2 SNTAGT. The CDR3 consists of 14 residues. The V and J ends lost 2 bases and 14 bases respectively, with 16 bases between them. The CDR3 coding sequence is TGTGCCAGCAGTGACGCGGACGGGATTGTGTCCCTCCACTTT. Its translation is CASSDADGIVSLHF.

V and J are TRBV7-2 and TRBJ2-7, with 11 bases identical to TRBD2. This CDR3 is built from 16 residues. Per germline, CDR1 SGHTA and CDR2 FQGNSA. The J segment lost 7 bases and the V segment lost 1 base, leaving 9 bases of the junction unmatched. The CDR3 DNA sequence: TGTGCCAGCAGCTTAGAGGGGACTAGCGGTTTTTTGGAGCAGTACTTC. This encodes CASSLEGTSGFLEQYF.

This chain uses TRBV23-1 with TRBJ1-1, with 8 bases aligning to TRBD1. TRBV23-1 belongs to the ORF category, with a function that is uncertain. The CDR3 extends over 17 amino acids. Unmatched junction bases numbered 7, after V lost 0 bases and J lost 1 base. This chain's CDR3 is CASSQSALDRGNTEAFF. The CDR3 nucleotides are TGCGCCAGCAGTCAATCTGCCCTAGACAGGGGGAACACTGAAGCTTTCTTT.

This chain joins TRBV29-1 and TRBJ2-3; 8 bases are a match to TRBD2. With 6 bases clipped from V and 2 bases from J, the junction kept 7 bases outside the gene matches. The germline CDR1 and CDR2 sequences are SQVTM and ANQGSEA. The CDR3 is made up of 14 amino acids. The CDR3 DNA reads TGCAGCGTGGCCGTAGCGGGGAACACAGATACGCAGTATTTT. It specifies CSVAVAGNTDTQYF.

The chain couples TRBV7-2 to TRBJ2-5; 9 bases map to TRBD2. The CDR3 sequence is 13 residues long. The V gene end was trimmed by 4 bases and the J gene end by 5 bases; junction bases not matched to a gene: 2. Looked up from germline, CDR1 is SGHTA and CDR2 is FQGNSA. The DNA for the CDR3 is TGTGCCAGCAGCTCAACTAGCGGGGAGACCCAGTACTTC. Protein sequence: CASSSTSGETQYF.

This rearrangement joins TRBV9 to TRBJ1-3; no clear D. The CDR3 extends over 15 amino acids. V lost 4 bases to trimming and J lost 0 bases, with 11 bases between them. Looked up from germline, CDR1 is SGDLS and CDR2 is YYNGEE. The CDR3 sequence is CASSFRSGSGNTIYF. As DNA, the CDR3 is TGTGCCAGCAGCTTCAGATCGGGCTCTGGAAACACCATATATTTT.

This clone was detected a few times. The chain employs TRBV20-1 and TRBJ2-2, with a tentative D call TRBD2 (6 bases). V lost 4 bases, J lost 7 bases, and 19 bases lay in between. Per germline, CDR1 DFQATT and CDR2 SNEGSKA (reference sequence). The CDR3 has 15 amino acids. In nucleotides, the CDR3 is TGCAGTGCTAATGAAGGAGGGAGAGTTGGCGGGGAGCTGTTTTTT. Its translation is CSANEGGRVGGELFF.

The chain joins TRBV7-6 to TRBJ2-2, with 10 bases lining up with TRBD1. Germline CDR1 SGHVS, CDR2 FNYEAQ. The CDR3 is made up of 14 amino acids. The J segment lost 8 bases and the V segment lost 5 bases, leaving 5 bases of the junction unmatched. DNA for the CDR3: TGTGCCAGCAGCCGACAGGGGGCGGGTGGGGAGCTGTTTTTT. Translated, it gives CASSRQGAGGELFF.

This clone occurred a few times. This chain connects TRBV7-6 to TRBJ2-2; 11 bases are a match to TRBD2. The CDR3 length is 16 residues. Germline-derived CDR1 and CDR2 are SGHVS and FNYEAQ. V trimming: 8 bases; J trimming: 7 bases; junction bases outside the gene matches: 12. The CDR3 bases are TGTGCCAGCTTCAGGAATAGCGGGAGGGCCGGCGGGGAGCTGTTTTTT. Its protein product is CASFRNSGRAGGELFF.

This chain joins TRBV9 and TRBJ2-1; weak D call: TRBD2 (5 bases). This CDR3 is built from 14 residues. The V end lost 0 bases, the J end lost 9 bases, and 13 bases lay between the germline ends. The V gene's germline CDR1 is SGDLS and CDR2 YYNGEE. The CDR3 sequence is CASSVASPSAEQFF. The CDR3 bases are TGTGCCAGCAGCGTAGCTAGCCCCTCCGCTGAGCAGTTCTTC. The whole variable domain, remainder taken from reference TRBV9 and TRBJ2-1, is DSGVTQTPKHLITATGQRVTLRCSPRSGDLSVYWYQQSLDQGLQFLIQYYNGEERAKGNILERFSAQQFPDLHSELNLSSLELGDSALYFCASSVASPSAEQFFGPGTRLTVL.

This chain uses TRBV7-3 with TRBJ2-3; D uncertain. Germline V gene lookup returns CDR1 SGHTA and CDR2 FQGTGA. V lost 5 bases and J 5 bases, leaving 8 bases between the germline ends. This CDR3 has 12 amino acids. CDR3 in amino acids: CASSNAKDTQYF. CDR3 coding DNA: TGTGCCAGCAGCAACGCTAAAGATACGCAGTATTTT.

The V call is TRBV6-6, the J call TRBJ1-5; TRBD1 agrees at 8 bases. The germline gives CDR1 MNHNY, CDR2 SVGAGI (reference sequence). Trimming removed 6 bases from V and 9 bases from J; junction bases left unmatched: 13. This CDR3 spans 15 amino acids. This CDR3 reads CASSAADRALWPQHF. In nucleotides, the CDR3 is TGTGCCAGCAGCGCCGCGGACAGGGCGTTATGGCCCCAGCATTTT.

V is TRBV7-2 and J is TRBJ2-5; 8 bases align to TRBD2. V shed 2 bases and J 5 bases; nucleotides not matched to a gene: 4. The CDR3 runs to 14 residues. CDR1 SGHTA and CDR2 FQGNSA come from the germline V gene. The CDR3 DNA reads TGTGCCAGCAGCTTACGCGGGGGGTTTGAGACCCAGTACTTC. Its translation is CASSLRGGFETQYF.

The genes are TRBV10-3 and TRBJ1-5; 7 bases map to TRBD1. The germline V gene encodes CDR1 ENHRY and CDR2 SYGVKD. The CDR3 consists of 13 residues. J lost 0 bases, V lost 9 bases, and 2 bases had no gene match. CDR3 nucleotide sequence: TGTGCCATTCGACAGGGTAGCAATCAGCCCCAGCATTTT. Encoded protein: CAIRQGSNQPQHF.

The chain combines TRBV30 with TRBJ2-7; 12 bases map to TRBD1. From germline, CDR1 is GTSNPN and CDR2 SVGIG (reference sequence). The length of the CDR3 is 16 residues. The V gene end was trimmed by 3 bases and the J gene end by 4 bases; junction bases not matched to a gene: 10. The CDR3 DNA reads TGTGCCTGGAGGGCCCCCGGGACAGGGGGCCGGTACGAGCAGTACTTC. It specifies CAWRAPGTGGRYEQYF.

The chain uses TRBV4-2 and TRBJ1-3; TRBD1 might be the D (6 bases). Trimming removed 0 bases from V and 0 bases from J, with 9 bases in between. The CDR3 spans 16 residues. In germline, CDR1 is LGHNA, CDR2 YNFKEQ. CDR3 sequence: CASSQDGQLSGNTIYF. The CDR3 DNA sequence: TGTGCCAGCAGCCAAGATGGACAGCTCTCTGGAAACACCATATATTTT.

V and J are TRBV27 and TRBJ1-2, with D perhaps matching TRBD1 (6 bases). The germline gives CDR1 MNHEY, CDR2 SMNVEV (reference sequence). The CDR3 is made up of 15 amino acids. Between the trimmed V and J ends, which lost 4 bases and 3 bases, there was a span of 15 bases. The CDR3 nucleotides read TGTGCCAGCAGTTCCTTGGGGGCTGTCGACTATGGCTACACCTTC. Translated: CASSSLGAVDYGYTF.

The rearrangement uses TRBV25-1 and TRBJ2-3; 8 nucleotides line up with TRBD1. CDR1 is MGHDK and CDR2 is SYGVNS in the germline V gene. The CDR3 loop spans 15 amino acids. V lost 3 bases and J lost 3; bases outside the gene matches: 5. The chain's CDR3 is CASSERTGQTDTQYF. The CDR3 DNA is TGTGCCAGCAGTGAGCGGACAGGGCAGACAGATACGCAGTATTTT.

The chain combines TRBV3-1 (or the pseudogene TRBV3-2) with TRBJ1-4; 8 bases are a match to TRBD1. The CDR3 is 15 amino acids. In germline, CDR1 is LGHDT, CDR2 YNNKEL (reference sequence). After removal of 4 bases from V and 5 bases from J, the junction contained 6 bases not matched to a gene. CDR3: CASSRRQGSNEKLFF. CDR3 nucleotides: TGTGCCAGCAGCCGCAGACAGGGGTCCAATGAAAAACTGTTTTTT.

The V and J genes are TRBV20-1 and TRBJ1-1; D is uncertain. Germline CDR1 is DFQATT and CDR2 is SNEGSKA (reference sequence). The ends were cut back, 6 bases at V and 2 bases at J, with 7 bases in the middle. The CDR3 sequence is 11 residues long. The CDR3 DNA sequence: TGCAGTGCAACAGTAAACACTGAAGCTTTCTTT. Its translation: CSATVNTEAFF.

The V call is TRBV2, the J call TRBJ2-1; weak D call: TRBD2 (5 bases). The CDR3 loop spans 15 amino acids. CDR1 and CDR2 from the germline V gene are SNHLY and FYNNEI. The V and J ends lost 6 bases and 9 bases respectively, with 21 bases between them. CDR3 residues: CASRELGVPLGEQFF. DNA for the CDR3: TGTGCCAGCAGGGAATTGGGAGTCCCCCTGGGTGAGCAGTTCTTC.

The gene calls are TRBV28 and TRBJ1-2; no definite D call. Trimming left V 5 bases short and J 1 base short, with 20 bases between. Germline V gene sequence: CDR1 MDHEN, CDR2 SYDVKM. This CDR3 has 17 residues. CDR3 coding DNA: TGTGCCAGCAGTCTCCCAAAGAGTTACGAGGATAACTATGGCTACACCTTC. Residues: CASSLPKSYEDNYGYTF.